This T cell receptor (beta chain) was sequenced for a study of T cell responses to AZD1222 COVID-19 vaccine. V was clipped by 4 bases and J by 6 bases, with 13 bases between them. Germline V gene data show CDR1 as SGHDT and CDR2 as YYEEEE. This CDR3 is 13 amino acids long. A remark on this clone: Antigen unknown.

Study-level results: Reportedly, nearly half of unique spike TCRs recognized epitopes outside B.1.351/B.1.1.7 mutations. Only a handful of AZD1222 recipients tested seropositive at baseline.

Sequencing was performed with immunoSEQ multiplex PCR; in TCRdb, only in-frame clones are kept and a portion is missing. The sample contains roughly 120,000 clones, over 75% of which appear only once. The chain carries TRBV5-6 and TRBJ1-2, with unresolved D. Sequencing used peripheral blood, obtained on day 0 of AZD1222 vaccination. The receptor was derived from an adult in good health. The DNA of the CDR3 is TGTGCCAGCAGCCGCATAGGGAGCGATGGCTACACCTTC. Its translation: CASSRIGSDGYTF.